Listed below are T cell receptor beta chains from one sample, sequenced in a study of cytomegalovirus exposure and HLA in healthy donors. The table came from immunoSEQ multiplex PCR; TCRdb's copy has only in-frame clones and leaves some out. The data show approximately 100,000 clones, with around 70% seen just once and approximately 10% held by the top ten. Sequenced material: PBMCs. These receptors originate from a man in his forties in good health and CMV-seropositive. The CDR3 runs from the conserved cysteine through the conserved F or W. Fields, in order: CDR3 protein, CDR3 DNA, J gene, clone size, D gene, V gene. D genes are given only for firm matches. Only part of the rows carry a size: once, few, many, or a class if the clone is expanded.

CDR3: CASSLGTSGRSETQYF
DNA: TGTGCCAGCAGCCTTGGGACTAGCGGGAGATCGGAGACCCAGTACTTC
J: TRBJ2-5
size: .
D: TRBD2
V: TRBV7-6

CDR3: CASSQVAPPQGNQPQHF
DNA: TGCGCCAGCAGCCAAGTAGCGCCCCCCCAAGGGAATCAGCCCCAGCATTTT
J: TRBJ1-5
size: .
D: .
V: TRBV4-1

CDR3: CASSPVSGRALDEQFF
DNA: TGTGCCAGCAGCCCCGTTAGCGGGAGGGCCCTAGATGAGCAGTTCTTC
J: TRBJ2-1
size: .
D: TRBD2
V: TRBV7-2

CDR3: CASSAKGGGNYGYTF
DNA: TGTGCCAGCAGTGCGAAGGGTGGAGGGAACTATGGCTACACCTTC
J: TRBJ1-2
size: .
D: .
V: TRBV6-1

CDR3: CASSTGGPQNEQFF
DNA: TGTGCCAGTAGTACCGGAGGGCCTCAGAATGAGCAGTTCTTC
J: TRBJ2-1
size: .
D: .
V: TRBV19

CDR3: CASSPTSGRGQFF
DNA: TGTGCCAGCAGTCCAACTAGTGGCAGAGGGCAGTTCTTC
J: TRBJ2-1
size: .
D: .
V: TRBV11-2

CDR3: CASSQVEAGSGNQPQHF
DNA: TGCGCCAGCAGCCAAGTTGAGGCAGGGTCGGGCAATCAGCCCCAGCATTTT
J: TRBJ1-5
size: .
D: .
V: TRBV4-1

CDR3: CASSLSGQGTNEKLFF
DNA: TGCGCCAGCAGCCTGTCGGGACAGGGAACTAATGAAAAACTGTTTTTT
J: TRBJ1-4
size: .
D: TRBD1
V: TRBV5-1

CDR3: CASSRTSSEPGELFF
DNA: TGTGCCAGCAGCCGAACATCTAGCGAGCCCGGGGAGCTGTTTTTT
J: TRBJ2-2
size: .
D: .
V: TRBV7-9

CDR3: CASSERAETDTQYF
DNA: TGCGCCAGCAGCGAGAGAGCGGAGACAGATACGCAGTATTTT
J: TRBJ2-3
size: .
D: .
V: TRBV5-1

CDR3: CASSEGQDQPQHF
DNA: TGTGCCAGCAGTGAGGGCCAGGATCAGCCCCAGCATTTT
J: TRBJ1-5
size: .
D: .
V: TRBV2

CDR3: CASSLARASVETQYF
DNA: TGTGCCAGCAGCTTGGCGCGGGCTAGCGTAGAGACCCAGTACTTC
J: TRBJ2-5
size: .
D: .
V: TRBV5-4

CDR3: CASSLRGPVSGDYGYTF
DNA: TGTGCCAGCAGCTTGAGGGGGCCTGTCAGCGGAGACTATGGCTACACCTTC
J: TRBJ1-2
size: .
D: TRBD1
V: TRBV5-5

CDR3: CASRSGKNTGELFF
DNA: TGTGCAAGTCGCTCAGGAAAGAACACCGGGGAGCTGTTTTTT
J: TRBJ2-2
size: few
D: .
V: TRBV12-2

CDR3: CASSFGGAGNTEAFF
DNA: TGTGCCAGCAGTTTCGGCGGGGCGGGCAACACTGAAGCTTTCTTT
J: TRBJ1-1
size: .
D: .
V: TRBV6-5

CDR3: CASSLSGAGNTIYF
DNA: TGTGCCAGCAGTTTATCAGGGGCTGGAAACACCATATATTTT
J: TRBJ1-3
size: few
D: .
V: TRBV27

CDR3: CASSIPGQGADGQFF
DNA: TGTGCCAGTAGTATCCCGGGACAGGGGGCAGATGGGCAGTTCTTC
J: TRBJ2-1
size: .
D: TRBD1
V: TRBV19

CDR3: CASSPGTNDGQFF
DNA: TGTGCCAGCAGCCCCGGGACTAACGATGGGCAGTTCTTC
J: TRBJ2-1
size: .
D: TRBD2
V: TRBV7-3

CDR3: CASSPGLAGGFTGELFF
DNA: TGTGCCAGCAGCCCCGGACTAGCGGGAGGGTTCACCGGGGAGCTGTTTTTT
J: TRBJ2-2
size: .
D: TRBD2
V: TRBV13

CDR3: CASSLFRDRGGQPQHF
DNA: TGTGCCAGCAGTTTATTCCGGGACAGAGGAGGCCAGCCCCAGCATTTT
J: TRBJ1-5
size: .
D: TRBD1
V: TRBV28

CDR3: CASRNGRDRNYGYTF
DNA: TGCGCCAGCAGAAATGGCCGGGACAGGAACTATGGCTACACCTTC
J: TRBJ1-2
size: .
D: TRBD1
V: TRBV5-1

CDR3: CASSAGHTYEQYF
DNA: TGTGCCAGCAGCGCGGGACATACATACGAGCAGTACTTC
J: TRBJ2-7
size: few
D: .
V: TRBV9

CDR3: CASSLSGTGDEKLFF
DNA: TGTGCCAGCAGCTTGTCCGGGACAGGGGACGAAAAACTGTTTTTT
J: TRBJ1-4
size: .
D: TRBD1
V: TRBV7-6

CDR3: CASSARQPRMDGYTF
DNA: TGTGCCAGCAGCGCCCGACAGCCCAGGATGGATGGCTACACCTTC
J: TRBJ1-2
size: few
D: .
V: TRBV9